Reported below is one TCR beta chain. The data were taken from a study of T-cell reconstitution after alpha-beta-depleted transplantation in children. The germline V gene has CDR1 MNHNS and CDR2 SASEGT. This CDR3 region has 14 residues. V was shortened by 4 bases and J by 4 bases, with 11 bases between the two germline ends. Unique molecular identifiers were used in preparing the TCRbeta library. TCRdb reprocessed the PCR reads via MiXCR and lists one record per CDR3 protein. The sample has around 410,000 distinct CDR3 sequences, approximately 11% seen once. The sequence was collected from a human donor who donated a stem cell graft to a child with acute myeloid leukemia. This chain joins TRBV6-1 and TRBJ2-1; D remains ambiguous. The sequencing here drew on PBMCs from the stem cell graft donor, taken from the stem cell graft. The CDR3 reads CASSGTTVYNEQFF. For the CDR3, the DNA is TGTGCCAGCAGTGGAACCACAGTTTACAATGAGCAGTTCTTC.